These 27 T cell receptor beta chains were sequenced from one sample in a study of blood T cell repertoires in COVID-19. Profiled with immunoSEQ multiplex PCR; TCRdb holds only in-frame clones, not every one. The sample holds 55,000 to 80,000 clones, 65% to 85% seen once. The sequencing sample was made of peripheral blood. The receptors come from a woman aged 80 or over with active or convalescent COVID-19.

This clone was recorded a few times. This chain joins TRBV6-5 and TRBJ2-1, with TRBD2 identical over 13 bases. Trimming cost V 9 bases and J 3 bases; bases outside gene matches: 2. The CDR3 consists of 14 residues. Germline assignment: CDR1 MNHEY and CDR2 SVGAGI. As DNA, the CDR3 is TGTGCCAGTCGACTAGCGGGGGGCTACAATGAGCAGTTCTTC. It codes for CASRLAGGYNEQFF.

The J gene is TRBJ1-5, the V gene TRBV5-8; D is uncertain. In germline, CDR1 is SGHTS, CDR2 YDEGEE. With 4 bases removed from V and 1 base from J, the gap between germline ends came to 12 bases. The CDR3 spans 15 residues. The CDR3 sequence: CASSPGTGSNQPQHF. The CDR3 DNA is TGTGCCAGCAGCCCCGGCACGGGGAGCAATCAGCCCCAGCATTTT.

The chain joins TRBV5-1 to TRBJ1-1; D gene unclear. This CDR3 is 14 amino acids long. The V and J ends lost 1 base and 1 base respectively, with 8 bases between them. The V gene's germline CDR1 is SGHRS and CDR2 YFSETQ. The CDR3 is CASSLQYRNTEAFF. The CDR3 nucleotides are TGCGCCAGCAGCTTGCAATACAGGAACACTGAAGCTTTCTTT. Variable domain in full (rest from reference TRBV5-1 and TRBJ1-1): KAGVTQTPRYLIKTRGQQVTLSCSPISGHRSVSWYQQTPGQGLQFLFEYFSETQRNKGNFPGRFSGRQFSNSRSEMNVSTLELGDSALYLCASSLQYRNTEAFFGQGTRLTVV.

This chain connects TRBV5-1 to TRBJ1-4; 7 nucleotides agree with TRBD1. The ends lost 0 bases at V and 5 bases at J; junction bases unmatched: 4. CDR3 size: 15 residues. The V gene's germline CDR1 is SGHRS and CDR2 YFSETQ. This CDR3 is CASSLEGAGNEKLFF. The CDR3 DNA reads TGCGCCAGCAGCTTGGAGGGGGCAGGGAATGAAAAACTGTTTTTT.

CDR3 bases: TGTGCCAGCAGTTACGCCAGGGGGCTTACGAACACTGAAGCTTTCTTT. Protein sequence: CASSYARGLTNTEAFF. V and J are TRBV6-5 and TRBJ1-1, with 8 bases fitting TRBD1. CDR3 size: 16 residues. Losses at the gene ends were 2 bases for V and 1 base for J; bases not matched to a gene: 6. Germline CDR1 MNHEY, CDR2 SVGAGI.

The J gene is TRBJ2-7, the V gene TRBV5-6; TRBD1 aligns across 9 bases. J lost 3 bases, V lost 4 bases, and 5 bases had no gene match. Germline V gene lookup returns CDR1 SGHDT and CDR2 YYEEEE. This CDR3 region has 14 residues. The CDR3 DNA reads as TGTGCCAGCAGCCAGAGACAGGGGGACTACGAGCAGTACTTC. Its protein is CASSQRQGDYEQYF.

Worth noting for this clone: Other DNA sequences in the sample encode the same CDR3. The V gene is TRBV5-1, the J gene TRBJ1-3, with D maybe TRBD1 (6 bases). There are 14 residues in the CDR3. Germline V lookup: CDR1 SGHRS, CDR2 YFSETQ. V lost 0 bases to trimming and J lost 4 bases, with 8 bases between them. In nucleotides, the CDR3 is TGCGCCAGCAGCTTGGACAGGGTGGGAAACACCATATATTTT. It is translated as CASSLDRVGNTIYF.

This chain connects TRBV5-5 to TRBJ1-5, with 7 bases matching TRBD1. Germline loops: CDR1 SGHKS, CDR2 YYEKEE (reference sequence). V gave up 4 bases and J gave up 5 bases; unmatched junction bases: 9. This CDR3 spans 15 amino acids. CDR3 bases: TGTGCCAGCAGCCGCGAGCGGACAGGATATCAGCCCCAGCATTTT. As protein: CASSRERTGYQPQHF.

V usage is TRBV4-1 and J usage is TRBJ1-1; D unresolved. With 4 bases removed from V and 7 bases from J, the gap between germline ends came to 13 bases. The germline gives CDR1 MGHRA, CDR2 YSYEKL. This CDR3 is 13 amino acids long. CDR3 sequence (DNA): TGCGCCAGCAGCCTACGCTCCGGTGATGAAGCTTTCTTT. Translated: CASSLRSGDEAFF.

The CDR3 coding sequence is TGTGCCTCCGGGACAGGGTATAATTCACCCCTCCACTTT. Translation gives CASGTGYNSPLHF. The rearrangement joins TRBV30 to TRBJ1-6; 9 nucleotides align to TRBD1. The CDR3 extends over 13 amino acids. V was clipped by 7 bases and J by 4 bases; unmatched bases: 2. Germline loops: CDR1 GTSNPN, CDR2 SVGIG (reference sequence).

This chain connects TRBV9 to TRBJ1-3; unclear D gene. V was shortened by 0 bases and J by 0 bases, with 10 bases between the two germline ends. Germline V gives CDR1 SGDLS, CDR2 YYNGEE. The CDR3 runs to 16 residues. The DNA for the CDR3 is TGTGCCAGCAGCGTAGCCAACAGCTTCTCTGGAAACACCATATATTTT. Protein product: CASSVANSFSGNTIYF.

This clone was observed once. Here the CDR3 DNA reads TGTGCCAGCAGCCAAGAAGGAGGGGAAGGGGGCTACACCTTC. As protein: CASSQEGGEGGYTF. The chain joins TRBV5-6 to TRBJ1-2, with D possibly matching TRBD1 (5 bases). Germline V lookup: CDR1 SGHDT, CDR2 YYEEEE. Trimming removed 4 bases at V and 8 bases at J, with 18 bases between. The CDR3 has 14 amino acids.

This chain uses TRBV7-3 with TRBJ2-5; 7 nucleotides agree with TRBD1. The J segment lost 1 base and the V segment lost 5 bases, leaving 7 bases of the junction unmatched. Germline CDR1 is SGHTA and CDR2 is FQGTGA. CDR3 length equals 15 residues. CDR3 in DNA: TGTGCCAGCAGCCCAAGACAGGGTGGCCAAGAGACCCAGTACTTC. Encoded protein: CASSPRQGGQETQYF.

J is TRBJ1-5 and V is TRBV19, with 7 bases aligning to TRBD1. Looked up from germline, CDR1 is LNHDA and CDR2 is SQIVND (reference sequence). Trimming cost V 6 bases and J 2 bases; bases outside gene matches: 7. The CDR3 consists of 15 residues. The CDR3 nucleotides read TGTGCCAGTAGACCCACAGGGGCGGGCAATCAGCCCCAGCATTTT. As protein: CASRPTGAGNQPQHF.

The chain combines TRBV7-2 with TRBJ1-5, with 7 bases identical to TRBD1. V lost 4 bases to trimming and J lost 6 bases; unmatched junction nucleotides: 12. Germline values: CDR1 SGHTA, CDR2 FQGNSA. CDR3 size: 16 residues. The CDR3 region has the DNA TGTGCCAGCAGCTCCAACAGACAGGGATCGGGTCAGCCCCAGCATTTT. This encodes CASSSNRQGSGQPQHF. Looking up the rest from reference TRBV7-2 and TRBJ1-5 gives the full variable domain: GAGVSQSPSNKVTEKGKDVELRCDPISGHTALYWYRQSLGQGLEFLIYFQGNSAPDKSGLPSDRFSAERTGGSVSTLTIQRTQQEDSAVYLCASSSNRQGSGQPQHFGDGTRLSIL.

This CDR3 is CSASPGLADNEQFF. CDR3 DNA sequence: TGCAGTGCTAGTCCGGGACTAGCGGACAATGAGCAGTTCTTC. The chain couples TRBV20-1 to TRBJ2-1, with 11 bases fitting TRBD2. Losses at the gene ends were 3 bases for V and 5 bases for J; bases not matched to a gene: 3. The V gene's germline CDR1 is DFQATT and CDR2 SNEGSKA (reference sequence). The CDR3 has 14 residues.

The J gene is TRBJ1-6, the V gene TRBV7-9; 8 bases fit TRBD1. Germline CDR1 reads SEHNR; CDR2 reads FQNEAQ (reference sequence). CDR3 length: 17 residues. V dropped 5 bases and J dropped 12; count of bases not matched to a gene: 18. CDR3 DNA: TGTGCCAGCAGCCCTCCATCCGGGGCCAGGGGGCGCGAACCCCTCCACTTT. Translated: CASSPPSGARGREPLHF.

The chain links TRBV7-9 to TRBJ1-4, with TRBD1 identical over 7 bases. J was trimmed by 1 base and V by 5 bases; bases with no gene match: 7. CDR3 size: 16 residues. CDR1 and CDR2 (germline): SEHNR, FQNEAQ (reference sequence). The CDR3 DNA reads TGTGCCAGCAGCCCCGACAGACAGGGAACTAATGAAAAACTGTTTTTT. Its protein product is CASSPDRQGTNEKLFF.

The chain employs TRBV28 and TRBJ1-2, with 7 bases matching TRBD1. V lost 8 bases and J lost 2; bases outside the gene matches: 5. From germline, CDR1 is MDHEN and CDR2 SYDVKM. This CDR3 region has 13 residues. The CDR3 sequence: CASRDSRNYGYTF. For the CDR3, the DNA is TGTGCCAGCCGGGACAGCCGGAACTATGGCTACACCTTC.

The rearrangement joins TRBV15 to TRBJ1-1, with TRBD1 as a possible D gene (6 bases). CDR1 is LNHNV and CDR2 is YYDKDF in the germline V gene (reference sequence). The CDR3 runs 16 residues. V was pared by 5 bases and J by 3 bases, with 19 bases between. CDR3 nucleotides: TGTGCCACCAGCTTATTTAGAGGGGGAACGGACACTGAAGCTTTCTTT. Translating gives CATSLFRGGTDTEAFF.

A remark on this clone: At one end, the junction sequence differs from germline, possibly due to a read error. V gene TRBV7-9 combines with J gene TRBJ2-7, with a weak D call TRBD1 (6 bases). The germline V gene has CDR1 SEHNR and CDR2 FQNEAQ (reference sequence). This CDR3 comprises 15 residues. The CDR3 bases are TGTGCCAGCAGCTTACCCCAGGGGCCCCTTTACGAGCAGCACTTC. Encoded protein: CASSLPQGPLYEQHF. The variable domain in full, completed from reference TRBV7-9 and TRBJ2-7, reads DTGVSQNPRHKITKRGQNVTFRCDPISEHNRLYWYRQTLGQGPEFLTYFQNEAQLEKSRLLSDRFSAERPKGSFSTLEIQRTEQGDSAMYLCASSLPQGPLYEQHFGPGTRLTVT.

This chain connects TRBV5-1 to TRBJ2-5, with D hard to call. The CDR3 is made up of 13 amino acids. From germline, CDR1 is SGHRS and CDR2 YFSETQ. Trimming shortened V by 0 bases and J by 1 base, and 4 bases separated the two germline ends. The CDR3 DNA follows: TGCGCCAGCAGCTTGGATATCCAAGAGACCCAGTACTTC. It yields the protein CASSLDIQETQYF.

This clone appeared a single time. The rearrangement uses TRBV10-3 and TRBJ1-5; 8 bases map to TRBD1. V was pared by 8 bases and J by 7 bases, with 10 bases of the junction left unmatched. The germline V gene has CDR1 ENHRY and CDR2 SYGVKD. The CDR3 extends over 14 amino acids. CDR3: CAISGQAWGQPQHF. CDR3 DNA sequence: TGTGCCATCTCGGGACAGGCATGGGGACAGCCCCAGCATTTT.

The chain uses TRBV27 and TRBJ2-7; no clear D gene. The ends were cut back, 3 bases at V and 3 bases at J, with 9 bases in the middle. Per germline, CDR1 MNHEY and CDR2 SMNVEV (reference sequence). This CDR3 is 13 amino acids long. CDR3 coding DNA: TGTGCCAGCAGTTTTGGGCCAAACTACGAGCAGTACTTC. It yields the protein CASSFGPNYEQYF.

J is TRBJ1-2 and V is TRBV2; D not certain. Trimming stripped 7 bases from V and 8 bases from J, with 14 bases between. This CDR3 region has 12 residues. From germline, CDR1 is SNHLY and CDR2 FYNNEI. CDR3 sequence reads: CASTPPGYGYTF. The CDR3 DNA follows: TGTGCCAGCACCCCACCGGGGTACGGCTACACCTTC.

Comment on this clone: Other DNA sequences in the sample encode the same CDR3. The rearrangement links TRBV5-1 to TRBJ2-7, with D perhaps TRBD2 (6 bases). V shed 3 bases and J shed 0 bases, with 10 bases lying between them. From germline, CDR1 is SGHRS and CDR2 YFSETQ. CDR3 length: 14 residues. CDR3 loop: CASSSTGGSYEQYF. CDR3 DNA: TGCGCCAGCAGCTCCACCGGGGGCTCCTACGAGCAGTACTTC.

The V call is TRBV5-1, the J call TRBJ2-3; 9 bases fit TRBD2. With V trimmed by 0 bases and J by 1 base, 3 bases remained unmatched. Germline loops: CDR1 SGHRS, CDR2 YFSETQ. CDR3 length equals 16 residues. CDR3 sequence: CASSLEGGGGTDTQYF. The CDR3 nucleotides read TGCGCCAGCAGCTTGGAAGGCGGGGGGGGCACAGATACGCAGTATTTT.